The present entry profiles one T cell receptor (beta chain) with its context. Antigen specificity is unknown. The data were taken from a study of identifying expanded T cells in peripheral blood. Overall study findings and caveats: About 1.2 clones differed between technical replicates, versus approximately 16 and 19 over time. Variance in clone template counts between roughly two-week samples significantly increased with total template count across all healthy donors.

Germline V CDR1 and CDR2: SNHLY, FYNNEI. This CDR3 region has 16 residues. The V and J ends lost 5 bases and 2 bases respectively, with 19 bases between them. TCRdb's table, derived via immunoSEQ multiplex PCR, lists solely in-frame clones and lacks some. The table includes about 120,000 clones, about four fifths detected once. During the collection period, no donor immune events like infections were recorded. The TCR originated in a person aged 18 to 70 in good health. Sequences were obtained from blood. The genes are TRBV2 and TRBJ2-7; D remains ambiguous. The CDR3 here is CASSLDLLSATYEQYF. As DNA, the CDR3 is TGTGCCAGCAGTCTGGATTTACTATCTGCCACCTACGAGCAGTACTTC. Full variable domain (missing parts from reference TRBV2 and TRBJ2-7): EPEVTQTPSHQVTQMGQEVILRCVPISNHLYFYWYRQILGQKVEFLVSFYNNEISEKSEIFDDQFSVERPDGSNFTLKIRSTKLEDSAMYFCASSLDLLSATYEQYFGPGTRLTVT.